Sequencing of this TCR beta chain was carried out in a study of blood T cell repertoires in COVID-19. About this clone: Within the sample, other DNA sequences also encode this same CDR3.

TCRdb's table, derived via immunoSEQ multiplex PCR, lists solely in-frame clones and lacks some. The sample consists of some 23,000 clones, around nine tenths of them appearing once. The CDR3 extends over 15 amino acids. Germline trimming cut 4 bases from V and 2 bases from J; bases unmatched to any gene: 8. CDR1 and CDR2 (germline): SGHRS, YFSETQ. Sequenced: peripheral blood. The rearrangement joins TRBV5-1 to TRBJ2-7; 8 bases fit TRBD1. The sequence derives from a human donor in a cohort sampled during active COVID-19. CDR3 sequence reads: CASSPHRQGTYEQYF. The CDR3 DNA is TGCGCCAGCAGCCCCCACCGACAGGGGACCTACGAGCAGTACTTC.